This T cell receptor (beta chain) came from a study of cytotoxic CD8 clonotypes in ibrutinib-treated CLL. Study context: A median approximately 12 months of treatment, range 6 to 36, preceded the collection of response samples. The sample average was about 260,000 productive templates and 85,000 to 100,000 productive rearrangements. Broader study findings: There were differences in sampling times between sustained-remission and progressing patients.

With regard to this clone: Its antigen is undetermined.

This table comes from immunoSEQ multiplex PCR, and its TCRdb copy is limited to in-frame clones, with some not included. The table shows about 130,000 clones, with 79% occurring only once. Roughly 2.2 micrograms of genomic DNA from cryopreserved PBMCs went into TCR beta libraries. Germline V lookup: CDR1 KGHSH, CDR2 LQKENI. The CDR3 runs 17 residues. V lost 1 base and J 0 bases, leaving 16 bases between the germline ends. The clonotype was recovered from a human donor with chronic lymphocytic leukemia. Sequenced material: PBMCs, taken after 12 months of ibrutinib treatment. The chain links TRBV18 to TRBJ2-7; D unclear. The CDR3 here is CASSPQGFRSFSYEQYF. CDR3 nucleotides: TGTGCCAGCTCACCACAAGGGTTCAGATCCTTCTCCTACGAGCAGTACTTC.